The source of this T cell receptor beta chain is a study of vaccination effects on CD4 cells after COVID-19. The overall study: Participants got two doses of BNT162b2 or mRNA-1273 vaccine.

J lost 0 bases, V lost 2 bases, and 10 bases had no gene match. The germline gives CDR1 SGHDT, CDR2 YYEEEE. The CDR3 covers 17 residues. Study-level findings and limits: Among infection- and vaccine-induced clones, marked clonal contraction occurred late after vaccination.

Here immunoSEQ multiplex PCR was the method, and the copy in TCRdb shows in-frame clones only, minus some. The repertoire holds more than 40,000 clones, with roughly 76% as singletons. Sequencing followed a ViraFEST assay step that expanded antigen-specific CD4+ T cells with viral peptide pools. Between days 9 and 11 of culture, CD4+ T cells were separated out. Having tested negative for nucleocapsid antibodies, the vaccine recipients showed no prior SARS-CoV-2 infection. On day 3 and again on day 7, half the medium was replaced with IL-2 medium. Notes on this clone: What it recognizes is unknown.

The material sequenced was CD4+ T cells from PBMCs cultured with HCoV-OC43 spike peptides, taken before COVID-19 vaccination. Subset denoted: HCoV-OC43 spike overlapping peptide pool stimulation. The chain recombines TRBV5-6 with TRBJ1-1; TRBD1 matches 7 bases. This TCR came from a human donor who received a COVID-19 vaccine. The CDR3 coding sequence is TGTGCCAGCAGCTTATACAGGGGCGACACTTTGAACACTGAAGCTTTCTTT. As protein: CASSLYRGDTLNTEAFF. Using reference TRBV5-6 and TRBJ1-1 for the parts outside the CDR3, the full variable domain is DAGVTQSPTHLIKTRGQQVTLRCSPKSGHDTVSWYQQALGQGPQFIFQYYEEEERQRGNFPDRFSGHQFPNYSSELNVNALLLGDSALYLCASSLYRGDTLNTEAFFGQGTRLTVV.